Listed here are 31 T cell receptor beta chains from one sample, sequenced in a study of cytomegalovirus exposure and HLA in healthy donors. PCR used 60 Vbeta primers and 13 Jbeta primers. The assay was immunoSEQ multiplex PCR, and TCRdb's table has in-frame clones only and misses some. This sample has about 200,000 clones, with approximately 80% found just once. The sequenced sample consisted of PBMCs. All receptors derive from a woman aged 25 to 39 in good health and CMV-seronegative.

In this sample, this clone turned up a few times. The V gene is TRBV27, the J gene TRBJ2-7; no firm D call. There are 14 residues in the CDR3. V dropped 2 bases and J dropped 4 bases, with 12 bases sitting between them. The germline V gene has CDR1 MNHEY and CDR2 SMNVEV (reference sequence). The CDR3 here is CASSLRSLAYEQYF. The CDR3 bases are TGTGCCAGCAGTTTACGGTCATTAGCTTACGAGCAGTACTTC.

This rearrangement joins TRBV30 to TRBJ1-1; 7 bases line up with TRBD1. The CDR3 totals 13 residues. The V segment lost 5 bases and the J segment 2 bases; nucleotides outside the gene matches: 5. Germline lookup yields CDR1 GTSNPN and CDR2 SVGIG (reference sequence). CDR3 coding DNA: TGTGCCTGGGGGACAGACATTAACACTGAAGCTTTCTTT. This encodes CAWGTDINTEAFF. Full variable domain (outside the CDR3, taken from reference TRBV30 and TRBJ1-1): SQTIHQWPATLVQPVGSPLSLECTVEGTSNPNLYWYRQAAGRGLQLLFYSVGIGQISSEVPQNLSASRPQDRQFILSSKKLLLSDSGFYLCAWGTDINTEAFFGQGTRLTVV.

The rearrangement links TRBV10-2 to TRBJ1-2; D not resolved. CDR1 and CDR2 (germline): WSHSY, SAAADI. Trimming left V 10 bases short and J 2 bases short, with 29 bases between. CDR3 length equals 18 residues. Here the CDR3 reads CAILPLRAITFLNYGYTF. CDR3 sequence (DNA): TGCGCCATCCTCCCTCTGAGAGCGATTACATTCCTAAACTATGGCTACACCTTC.

The V gene is TRBV2, the J gene TRBJ2-1, with 7 nucleotides matching TRBD2. CDR1 is SNHLY and CDR2 is FYNNEI in the germline V gene. Trimming took 5 bases from V and 4 from J; bases not matched to a gene: 8. The CDR3 spans 15 residues. CDR3 in DNA: TGTGCCAGCAGTAGAAGAGGGACTATTTACAATGAGCAGTTCTTC. Its translation: CASSRRGTIYNEQFF.

The genes are TRBV7-9 and TRBJ2-7, with D unresolved. CDR3 length: 11 residues. With 3 bases removed from V and 4 bases from J, the gap between germline ends came to 4 bases. The germline V gene encodes CDR1 SEHNR and CDR2 FQNEAQ (reference sequence). CDR3 sequence reads: CASSFSYEQYF. CDR3 sequence (DNA): TGTGCCAGCAGCTTCTCGTACGAGCAGTACTTC. Based on the CDR3 plus reference TRBV7-9 and TRBJ2-7, the full variable domain is DTGVSQNPRHKITKRGQNVTFRCDPISEHNRLYWYRQTLGQGPEFLTYFQNEAQLEKSRLLSDRFSAERPKGSFSTLEIQRTEQGDSAMYLCASSFSYEQYFGPGTRLTVT.

As for this clone: This sample also contains other DNA sequences that code for the same CDR3. The genes are TRBV18 and TRBJ2-5; 11 bases are a match to TRBD2. The CDR3 is 17 residues long. From germline, CDR1 is KGHSH and CDR2 LQKENI. The J segment lost 5 bases and the V segment lost 0 bases, leaving 8 bases of the junction unmatched. The CDR3 DNA is TGTGCCAGCTCACCACCGAATAGCGGGGGGGCCCTTGAGACCCAGTACTTC. Its translation is CASSPPNSGGALETQYF.

The J gene is TRBJ2-7, the V gene TRBV9; D is possibly TRBD1 (6 bases). V lost 4 bases and J lost 6, with 17 bases in between. CDR1 and CDR2 (germline): SGDLS, YYNGEE. The CDR3 runs 14 residues. The CDR3 is CASSTGSQGLEQYF. CDR3 DNA: TGTGCCAGCAGCACTGGGTCCCAGGGGCTCGAGCAGTACTTC.

The rearrangement uses TRBV18 and TRBJ2-5; a possible D gene is TRBD2 (6 bases). CDR1 is KGHSH and CDR2 is LQKENI in the germline V gene. CDR3 length: 15 residues. Trimming left V 2 bases short and J 3 bases short, with 13 bases between. The CDR3 protein is CASSPGPSGEETQYF. The DNA of the CDR3 is TGTGCCAGCTCACCAGGGCCTTCGGGGGAAGAGACCCAGTACTTC. Combining the CDR3 with reference TRBV18 and TRBJ2-5 gives the whole variable domain NAGVMQNPRHLVRRRGQEARLRCSPMKGHSHVYWYRQLPEEGLKFMVYLQKENIIDESGMPKERFSAEFPKEGPSILRIQQVVRGDSAAYFCASSPGPSGEETQYFGPGTRLLVL.

The chain links TRBV19 to TRBJ1-1, with 10 bases aligning to TRBD1. Trimming cost V 6 bases and J 7 bases; bases outside gene matches: 5. This CDR3 contains 13 residues. CDR1 LNHDA and CDR2 SQIVND come from the germline V gene (reference sequence). CDR3 bases: TGTGCCAGTAGCCCTGACAGGGGGCGTGAAGCTTTCTTT. Its protein product is CASSPDRGREAFF.

This clone was observed a handful of times. V gene TRBV29-1 combines with J gene TRBJ2-7, with TRBD2 matching 10 bases. This CDR3 comprises 17 residues. The junction had 14 bases not matched to a gene; V was cut back by 3 bases and J by 3 bases. The germline V gene has CDR1 SQVTM and CDR2 ANQGSEA. This chain's CDR3 is CSVEVAGGQSPDYEQYF. The CDR3, as DNA: TGCAGCGTTGAGGTAGCGGGGGGCCAGTCCCCCGACTACGAGCAGTACTTC.

The chain has TRBV18 and TRBJ1-1; D is ambiguous. Trimming pared 0 bases from V and 5 bases from J, leaving 10 bases between. Germline V gene sequence: CDR1 KGHSH, CDR2 LQKENI. The CDR3 covers 14 residues. The CDR3 region has the DNA TGTGCCAGCTCACCACCGTCAGGTCTGACTGAAGCTTTCTTT. Protein product: CASSPPSGLTEAFF. The complete variable domain, with remaining parts taken from reference TRBV18 and TRBJ1-1, reads NAGVMQNPRHLVRRRGQEARLRCSPMKGHSHVYWYRQLPEEGLKFMVYLQKENIIDESGMPKERFSAEFPKEGPSILRIQQVVRGDSAAYFCASSPPSGLTEAFFGQGTRLTVV.

Here the CDR3 reads CASSHPGGNEQFF. As DNA, the CDR3 is TGCGCCAGCAGCCATCCGGGCGGGAATGAGCAGTTCTTC. The V and J genes are TRBV4-1 and TRBJ2-1; D is perhaps TRBD2 (5 bases). From germline, CDR1 is MGHRA and CDR2 YSYEKL. Trimming left V 3 bases short and J 7 bases short, with 10 bases between. The CDR3 sequence is 13 residues long.

V and J are TRBV7-6 and TRBJ2-7, with D maybe TRBD2 (5 bases). Germline V CDR1 and CDR2: SGHVS, FNYEAQ. V was trimmed by 5 bases and J by 10 bases, leaving 21 bases between them. The CDR3 has 14 amino acids. The CDR3 spells CASSQAGYWGEQYF. CDR3 DNA: TGTGCCAGCAGCCAGGCCGGGTATTGGGGAGAACAGTACTTC.

This chain's CDR3 is CAWSGRGTYEQYF. CDR3 bases: TGTGCCTGGAGTGGCAGGGGGACCTACGAGCAGTACTTC. This chain links TRBV30 with TRBJ2-7, with 7 bases identical to TRBD1. After removal of 1 base from V and 2 bases from J, the junction contained 2 bases not matched to a gene. The CDR3 is made up of 13 amino acids. Germline V gives CDR1 GTSNPN, CDR2 SVGIG (reference sequence).

The chain employs TRBV9 and TRBJ1-1, with a weak D call TRBD1 (6 bases). Trimming cost V 6 bases and J 0 bases, with 12 bases left between them. Germline V gene data show CDR1 as SGDLS and CDR2 as YYNGEE. The CDR3 spans 14 residues. This chain's CDR3 is CASTVDSMNTEAFF. The DNA of the CDR3 is TGTGCCAGCACCGTGGACAGCATGAACACTGAAGCTTTCTTT.

This rearrangement joins TRBV7-5 to TRBJ2-4; the table's D call of TRBD1 was not tested on the DNA. TRBV7-5 counts as a pseudogene. The CDR3 runs to 12 residues. CDR3: CARSLTPDIQYF. CDR3 DNA: TGTGCCAGAAGCTTAACCCCAGACATTCAGTACTTC.

The rearrangement joins TRBV27 to TRBJ1-2, with 10 bases aligning to TRBD1. CDR1 is MNHEY and CDR2 is SMNVEV in the germline V gene (reference sequence). V was clipped by 10 bases and J by 1 base; unmatched bases: 15. The CDR3 has 17 amino acids. The CDR3 coding sequence is TGTGCCACATCGACCCGGGACAGGGGTCCCGTTAACTATGGCTACACCTTC. Translated: CATSTRDRGPVNYGYTF.

The CDR3 nucleotides read TGCGCCAGCAGCCAGAAACCGCCGGGACAGGGTGTGACTGAAGCTTTCTTT. Residues: CASSQKPPGQGVTEAFF. The chain links TRBV4-1 to TRBJ1-1; TRBD1 aligns across 9 bases. Trimming cost V 3 bases and J 5 bases; bases outside gene matches: 13. From germline, CDR1 is MGHRA and CDR2 YSYEKL. CDR3 length equals 17 residues.

The chain employs TRBV7-9 and TRBJ2-1; maybe TRBD2 (5 bases). The CDR3 runs to 16 residues. From germline, CDR1 is SEHNR and CDR2 FQNEAQ (reference sequence). Between the trimmed V and J ends, which lost 7 bases and 3 bases, there was a span of 19 bases. The CDR3 bases are TGTGCCAGCAACCCCCACGGGCTAGGGAGCTACAATGAGCAGTTCTTC. This gives the protein CASNPHGLGSYNEQFF. The entire variable domain, with the rest obtained from reference TRBV7-9 and TRBJ2-1, is as follows: DTGVSQNPRHKITKRGQNVTFRCDPISEHNRLYWYRQTLGQGPEFLTYFQNEAQLEKSRLLSDRFSAERPKGSFSTLEIQRTEQGDSAMYLCASNPHGLGSYNEQFFGPGTRLTVL.

The chain uses TRBV7-9 and TRBJ2-1; 9 bases agree with TRBD2. From germline, CDR1 is SEHNR and CDR2 FQNEAQ (reference sequence). V dropped 5 bases and J dropped 4; count of bases not matched to a gene: 9. This CDR3 region has 16 residues. The CDR3 is CASSPPRLADYNEQFF. The DNA of the CDR3 is TGTGCCAGCAGCCCCCCACGACTAGCGGATTACAATGAGCAGTTCTTC.

The chain is built from TRBV11-2 and TRBJ2-7; 8 bases align to TRBD1. The CDR3 extends over 13 amino acids. The germline V gene encodes CDR1 SGHAT and CDR2 FQNNGV. V was pared by 5 bases and J by 1 base, with 1 base of the junction left unmatched. The CDR3 sequence is CASSGTGSYEQYF. The CDR3 nucleotides are TGTGCCAGCAGCGGGACAGGATCCTACGAGCAGTACTTC.

This chain uses TRBV7-9 with TRBJ1-2; D is ambiguous. Germline V gene data show CDR1 as SEHNR and CDR2 as FQNEAQ (reference sequence). The germline V and J ends were trimmed by 3 bases and 8 bases, with 13 bases remaining between them. This CDR3 spans 13 amino acids. DNA of the CDR3: TGTGCCAGCAGCTTTTTTGTCGGGAACGGCTACACCTTC. Translation: CASSFFVGNGYTF.

This rearrangement joins TRBV18 to TRBJ1-2; 7 bases map to TRBD1. J gave up 3 bases and V 6 bases, and 7 bases lay outside the gene matches. Germline V lookup: CDR1 KGHSH, CDR2 LQKENI. CDR3 length: 14 residues. The CDR3 nucleotides are TGTGCCAGCTCGAAAGCCGGGACAGACTATGGCTACACCTTC. Amino acids: CASSKAGTDYGYTF.

The chain employs TRBV15 and TRBJ2-1, with D hard to call. CDR3 size: 16 residues. Germline V gene sequence: CDR1 LNHNV, CDR2 YYDKDF (reference sequence). V was pared by 2 bases and J by 2 bases, with 13 bases between. The CDR3: CATSRNINPTYNEQFF. The CDR3 nucleotides read TGTGCCACCAGCAGAAATATAAACCCTACCTACAATGAGCAGTTCTTC.

The chain joins TRBV18 to TRBJ1-1; D is unresolved. Trimming cost V 3 bases and J 1 base, with 6 bases left between them. The germline gives CDR1 KGHSH, CDR2 LQKENI. The CDR3 contains 13 residues. The CDR3 DNA reads TGTGCCAGCTCACCGGCTGGGAACACTGAAGCTTTCTTT. Translating gives CASSPAGNTEAFF.

The genes are TRBV5-1 and TRBJ2-1, with D possibly being TRBD2 (5 bases). Germline V gives CDR1 SGHRS, CDR2 YFSETQ. The CDR3 sequence is 13 residues long. The germline V and J ends were trimmed by 0 bases and 8 bases, with 9 bases remaining between them. The CDR3 coding sequence is TGCGCCAGCAGCTTGGCTAGCAGCTATGAGCAGTTCTTC. It translates to CASSLASSYEQFF.

The CDR3 DNA reads TGTGCCAGCAGCGGGGGGGGCGGGACCTTTCCGCAGTACTTC. Amino acid sequence: CASSGGGGTFPQYF. V usage is TRBV7-9 and J usage is TRBJ2-7; perhaps TRBD2 as D (7 bases). In germline, CDR1 is SEHNR, CDR2 FQNEAQ (reference sequence). CDR3 length: 14 amino acids. V gave up 5 bases and J gave up 9 bases, with 20 bases separating them.

The rearrangement links TRBV27 to TRBJ2-7; a possible D gene is TRBD1 (5 bases). CDR3 length: 14 residues. Germline V gene lookup returns CDR1 MNHEY and CDR2 SMNVEV (reference sequence). Trimming took off 6 bases at V and 3 bases at J, with 15 bases between the two ends. The CDR3 bases are TGTGCCAGCAGCCCAGGGATAGGGTTCTACGAGCAGTACTTC. Translating gives CASSPGIGFYEQYF.

The V call is TRBV30, the J call TRBJ1-1, with D unresolved. Trimming removed 3 bases at V and 11 bases at J, with 25 bases between. This CDR3 is built from 15 residues. In germline, CDR1 is GTSNPN, CDR2 SVGIG (reference sequence). CDR3: CAWRPRREGTVEAFF. DNA of the CDR3: TGTGCCTGGAGGCCCCGGAGGGAGGGAACCGTAGAGGCTTTCTTT.

The rearrangement joins TRBV28 to TRBJ1-1; perhaps TRBD1 as D (6 bases). Trimming removed 5 bases at V and 8 bases at J, with 12 bases between. The germline gives CDR1 MDHEN, CDR2 SYDVKM. The CDR3 spans 12 residues. In nucleotides, the CDR3 is TGTGCCAGCAGTCCACAGGACAGAGAAGCTTTCTTT. This translates into CASSPQDREAFF.

The chain has TRBV7-9 and TRBJ1-5; D not resolved. Germline assignment: CDR1 SEHNR and CDR2 FQNEAQ (reference sequence). The V end was cut by 7 bases, the J end by 2 bases, with 15 bases between. The CDR3 has 15 residues. The chain's CDR3 is CASTSGGQGNQPQHF. In DNA, the CDR3 is TGTGCCAGCACCTCAGGTGGGCAGGGCAATCAGCCCCAGCATTTT. Drawing the rest from reference TRBV7-9 and TRBJ1-5, the complete variable domain is DTGVSQNPRHKITKRGQNVTFRCDPISEHNRLYWYRQTLGQGPEFLTYFQNEAQLEKSRLLSDRFSAERPKGSFSTLEIQRTEQGDSAMYLCASTSGGQGNQPQHFGDGTRLSIL.